These 9 T cell receptor beta chains were sequenced from one sample in a study of cytomegalovirus exposure and HLA in healthy donors. With 60 Vbeta and 13 Jbeta primers, the PCR was carried out. Only in-frame clones appear in the TCRdb table, and some are missing; sequencing was by immunoSEQ multiplex PCR. The data contain 150,000 to 200,000 clones, approximately 73% of them singletons. The sample consisted of PBMCs. These receptors all come from a woman aged 25-40 years in good health and CMV-seropositive.

This rearrangement joins TRBV7-6 to TRBJ2-7, with TRBD1 as a possible D gene (5 bases). The CDR3 is 15 residues long. Trimming stripped 0 bases from V and 2 bases from J, with 11 bases between. In germline, CDR1 is SGHVS, CDR2 FNYEAQ. In nucleotides, the CDR3 is TGTGCCAGCAGCTTAGCGTCAGGGTTGGCCTACGAGCAGTACTTC. Translating it yields CASSLASGLAYEQYF.

The chain is built from TRBV28 and TRBJ2-1; 10 bases fit TRBD2. Germline assignment: CDR1 MDHEN and CDR2 SYDVKM. This CDR3 has 16 residues. Trimming removed 1 base from V and 3 bases from J; junction bases left unmatched: 3. CDR3 residues: CASSLSSGGVYNEQFF. As DNA, the CDR3 is TGTGCCAGCAGTTTATCTAGCGGGGGAGTCTACAATGAGCAGTTCTTC.

This sequence joins TRBV6-5 and TRBJ2-2, with 8 bases identical to TRBD1. CDR1 MNHEY and CDR2 SVGAGI come from the germline V gene. This CDR3 is built from 13 residues. V dropped 8 bases and J dropped 1; count of bases not matched to a gene: 0. The DNA for the CDR3 is TGTGCCAGCGGGACAGGGAACACCGGGGAGCTGTTTTTT. It specifies CASGTGNTGELFF.

The chain uses TRBV5-1 and TRBJ2-5; possible D gene TRBD2, 6 bases. V lost 0 bases, J lost 1 base, and 10 bases lay in between. Germline V gene lookup returns CDR1 SGHRS and CDR2 YFSETQ. This CDR3 is 15 amino acids long. The CDR3 DNA reads TGCGCCAGCAGCTTGGCCGGGGGAGTCCAAGAGACCCAGTACTTC. It is translated as CASSLAGGVQETQYF.

The V call is TRBV7-2, the J call TRBJ2-5; 10 nucleotides match TRBD2. The CDR3 has 15 residues. Germline loops: CDR1 SGHTA, CDR2 FQGNSA. The V segment lost 1 base and the J segment 2 bases; nucleotides outside the gene matches: 1. The CDR3 DNA reads TGTGCCAGCAGCTTAGGGACTAGCGGACAAGAGACCCAGTACTTC. Translating gives CASSLGTSGQETQYF.

The J gene is TRBJ1-1, the V gene TRBV29-1; D unresolved. Trimming removed 1 base from V and 8 bases from J, with 17 bases in between. The germline V gene encodes CDR1 SQVTM and CDR2 ANQGSEA. CDR3 length: 14 amino acids. CDR3 sequence reads: CSVEGPTVTEEAFF. CDR3 nucleotide sequence: TGCAGCGTTGAAGGCCCCACAGTCACCGAAGAAGCTTTCTTT.

This chain links TRBV11-3 with TRBJ2-7; 10 nucleotides line up with TRBD1. This CDR3 has 16 residues. The V and J ends lost 3 bases and 6 bases, in that order; junction bases with no gene match: 11. Germline-derived CDR1 and CDR2 are SGHNT and YENEEA. CDR3 coding DNA: TGTGCCAGCAGCTTCGTTTATGGGACAGGGGACGCCGAGCAGTACTTC. Its translation is CASSFVYGTGDAEQYF.

CDR3: CASSLYLTLQETQYF. The CDR3 nucleotides read TGTGCCAGCAGCTTGTATCTGACACTCCAAGAGACCCAGTACTTC. The V call is TRBV5-8, the J call TRBJ2-5; the D is unclear. This CDR3 contains 15 residues. The germline V gene has CDR1 SGHTS and CDR2 YDEGEE. The V end lost 1 base, the J end lost 1 base, and 11 bases lay between the germline ends.

The J gene is TRBJ2-7, the V gene TRBV11-2; 10 nucleotides match TRBD2. With V trimmed by 6 bases and J by 6 bases, 17 bases remained unmatched. The CDR3 extends over 17 amino acids. CDR1 and CDR2 (germline): SGHAT, FQNNGV. The CDR3 sequence is CASSSLSGGRTRAEQYF. The DNA of the CDR3 is TGTGCCAGCAGTTCTCTTAGCGGGGGGAGGACTAGGGCCGAGCAGTACTTC.